The table lists the clone carrying this T cell receptor (beta chain) with many counts. Its antigen is still unknown. Amplification targeted the TCR beta CDR3 regions, with RNA transcripts as the source material. RT-PCR was first run with HTBI primers, then multiplex PCR in a second round. TCRdb analysed the multiplex PCR reads with MiXCR anew, one entry per CDR3 protein. The table records 300,000 or so distinct CDR3 sequences, roughly a sixth of them present only once. Germline V gene sequence: CDR1 DFQATT, CDR2 SNEGSKA (reference sequence). V was pared by 3 bases and J by 2 bases, with 8 bases between. The CDR3 length is 12 residues. The data stem from a study of Graves' ophthalmopathy and Graves' hyperthyroidism. Study results and limitations: Thyroid clonotypes that were expanded above 0.001 frequency mostly also appeared in blood.

The receptor comes from an adult man with Graves' ophthalmopathy. Sequencing used peripheral blood. The chain couples TRBV20-1 to TRBJ2-7; TRBD1 might be the D (5 bases). The CDR3 coding sequence is TGCAGTGCTAGGACAGTAACCTACGAGCAGTACTTC. Translation gives CSARTVTYEQYF.